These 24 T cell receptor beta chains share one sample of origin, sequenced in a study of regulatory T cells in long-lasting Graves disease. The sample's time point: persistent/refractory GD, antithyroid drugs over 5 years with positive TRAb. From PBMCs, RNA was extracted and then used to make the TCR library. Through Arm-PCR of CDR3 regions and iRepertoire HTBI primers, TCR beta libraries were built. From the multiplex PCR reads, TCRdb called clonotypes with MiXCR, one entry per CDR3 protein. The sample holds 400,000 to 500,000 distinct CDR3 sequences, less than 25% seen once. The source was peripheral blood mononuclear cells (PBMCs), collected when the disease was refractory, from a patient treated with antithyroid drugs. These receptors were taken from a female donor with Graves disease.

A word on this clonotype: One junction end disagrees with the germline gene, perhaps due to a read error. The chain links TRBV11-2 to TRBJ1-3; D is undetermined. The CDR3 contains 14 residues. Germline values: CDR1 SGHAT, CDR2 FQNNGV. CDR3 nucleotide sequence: TGTGCCAGCAGCTTAGTATCCTCTGGAAACAGCATATATTTT. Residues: CASSLVSSGNSIYF. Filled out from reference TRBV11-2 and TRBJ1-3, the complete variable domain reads EAGVAQSPRYKIIEKRQSVAFWCNPISGHATLYWYQQILGQGPKLLIQFQNNGVVDDSQLPKDRFSAERLKGVDSTLKIQPAKLEDSAVYLCASSLVSSGNSIYFGEGSWLTVV.

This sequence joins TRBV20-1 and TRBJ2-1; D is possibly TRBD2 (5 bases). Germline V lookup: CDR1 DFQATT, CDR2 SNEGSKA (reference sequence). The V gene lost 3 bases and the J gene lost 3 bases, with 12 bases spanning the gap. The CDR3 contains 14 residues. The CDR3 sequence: CSARKRRIYNEQFF. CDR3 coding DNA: TGCAGTGCTAGGAAAAGGAGGATCTACAATGAGCAGTTCTTC.

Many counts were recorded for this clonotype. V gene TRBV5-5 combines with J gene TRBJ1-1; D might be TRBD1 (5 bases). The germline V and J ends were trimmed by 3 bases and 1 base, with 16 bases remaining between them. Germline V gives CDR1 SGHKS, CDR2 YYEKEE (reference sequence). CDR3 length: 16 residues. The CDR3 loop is CASSYWTGRANTEAFF. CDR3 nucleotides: TGTGCCAGCAGCTACTGGACGGGACGGGCGAACACTGAAGCTTTCTTT.

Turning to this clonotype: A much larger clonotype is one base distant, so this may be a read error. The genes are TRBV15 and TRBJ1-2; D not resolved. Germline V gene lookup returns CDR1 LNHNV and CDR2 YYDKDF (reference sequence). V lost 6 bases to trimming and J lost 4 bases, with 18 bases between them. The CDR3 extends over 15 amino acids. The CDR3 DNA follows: TGTGCCACCAGTCCGGATACAGAAGGAGGCTATGGCTACACCTTC. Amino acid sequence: CATSPDTEGGYGYTF.

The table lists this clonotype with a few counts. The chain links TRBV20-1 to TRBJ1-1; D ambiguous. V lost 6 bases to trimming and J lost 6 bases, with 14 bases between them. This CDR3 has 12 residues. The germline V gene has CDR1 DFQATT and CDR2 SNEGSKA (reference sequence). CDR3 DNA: TGCAGTGCCCTTAGGTCCTCCGCTGAAGCTTTCTTT. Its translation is CSALRSSAEAFF.

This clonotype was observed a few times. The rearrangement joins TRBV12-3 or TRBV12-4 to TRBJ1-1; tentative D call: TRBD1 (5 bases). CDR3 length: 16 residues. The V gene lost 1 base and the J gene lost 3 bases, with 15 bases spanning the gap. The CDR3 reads CASSLDTRGRDTEAFF. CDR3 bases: TGTGCCAGCAGTTTAGACACAAGGGGCAGGGACACTGAAGCTTTCTTT.

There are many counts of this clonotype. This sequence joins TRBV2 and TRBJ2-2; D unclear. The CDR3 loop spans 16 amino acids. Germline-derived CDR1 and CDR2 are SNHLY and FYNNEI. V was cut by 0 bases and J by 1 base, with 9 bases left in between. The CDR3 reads CASSEAKGLNTGELFF. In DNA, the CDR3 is TGTGCCAGCAGTGAAGCGAAGGGTCTGAACACCGGGGAGCTGTTTTTT.

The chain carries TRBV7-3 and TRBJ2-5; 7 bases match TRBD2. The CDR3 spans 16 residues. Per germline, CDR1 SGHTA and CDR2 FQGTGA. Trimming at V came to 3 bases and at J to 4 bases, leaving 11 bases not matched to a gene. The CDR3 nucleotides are TGTGCCAGCAGCTTCACGGGGGGTTGGGACTTAGAGACCCAGTACTTC. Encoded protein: CASSFTGGWDLETQYF.

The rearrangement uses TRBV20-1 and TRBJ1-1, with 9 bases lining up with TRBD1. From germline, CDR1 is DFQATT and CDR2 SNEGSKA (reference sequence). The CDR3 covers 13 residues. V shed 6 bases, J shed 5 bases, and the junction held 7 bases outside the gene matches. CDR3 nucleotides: TGCAGTGCCCTTGACAGGGGGGAGACTGAAGCTTTCTTT. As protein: CSALDRGETEAFF.

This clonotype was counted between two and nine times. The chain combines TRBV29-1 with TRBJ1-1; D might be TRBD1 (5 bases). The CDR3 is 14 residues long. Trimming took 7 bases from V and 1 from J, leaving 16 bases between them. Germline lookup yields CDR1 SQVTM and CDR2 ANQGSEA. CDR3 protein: CSALGGSTNTEAFF. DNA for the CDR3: TGCAGCGCCCTGGGGGGTAGTACGAACACTGAAGCTTTCTTT. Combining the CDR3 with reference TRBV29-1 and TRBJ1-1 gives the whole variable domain SAVISQKPSRDICQRGTSLTIQCQVDSQVTMMFWYRQQPGQSLTLIATANQGSEATYESGFVIDKFPISRPNLTFSTLTVSNMSPEDSSIYLCSALGGSTNTEAFFGQGTRLTVV.

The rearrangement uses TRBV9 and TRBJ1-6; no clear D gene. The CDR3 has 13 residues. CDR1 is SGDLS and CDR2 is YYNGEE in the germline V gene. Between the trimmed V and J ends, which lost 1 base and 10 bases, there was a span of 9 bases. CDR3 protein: CASSVSPGSPLHF. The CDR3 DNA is TGTGCCAGCAGCGTATCCCCTGGCTCACCCCTCCACTTT.

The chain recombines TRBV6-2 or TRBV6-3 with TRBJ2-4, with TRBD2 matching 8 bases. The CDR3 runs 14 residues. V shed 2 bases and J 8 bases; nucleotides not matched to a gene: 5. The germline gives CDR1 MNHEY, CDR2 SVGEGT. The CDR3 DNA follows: TGTGCCAGCAGTTACCTGCGGGAGGAGGACATTCAGTACTTC. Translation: CASSYLREEDIQYF.

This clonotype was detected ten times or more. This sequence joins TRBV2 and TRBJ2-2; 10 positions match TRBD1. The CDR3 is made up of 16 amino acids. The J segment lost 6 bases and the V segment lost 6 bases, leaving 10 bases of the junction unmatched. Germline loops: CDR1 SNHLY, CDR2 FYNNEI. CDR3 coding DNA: TGTGCCAGCAGAACCGACAGGGGGCTGGTGTCCGGGGAGCTGTTTTTT. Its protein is CASRTDRGLVSGELFF. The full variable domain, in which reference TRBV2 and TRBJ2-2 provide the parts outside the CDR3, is EPEVTQTPSHQVTQMGQEVILRCVPISNHLYFYWYRQILGQKVEFLVSFYNNEISEKSEIFDDQFSVERPDGSNFTLKIRSTKLEDSAMYFCASRTDRGLVSGELFFGEGSRLTVL.

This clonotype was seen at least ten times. The CDR3 nucleotides read TGTGCCAGCAGTGGTCGAACCAGCGGGACGGAGACCCAGTACTTC. Protein: CASSGRTSGTETQYF. The gene calls are TRBV12-3 or TRBV12-4 and TRBJ2-5; 7 nucleotides agree with TRBD2. The CDR3 has 15 amino acids. The ends lost 5 bases at V and 5 bases at J; junction bases unmatched: 11.

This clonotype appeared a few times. The CDR3 DNA reads as TGTGCCAGCAGCTTGACCGAAACAGGGAACACTGAAGCTTTCTTT. The encoded protein is CASSLTETGNTEAFF. J is TRBJ1-1 and V is TRBV5-8; tentatively, D is TRBD1 (5 bases). CDR1 is SGHTS and CDR2 is YDEGEE in the germline V gene. The length of the CDR3 is 15 residues. The V and J ends lost 1 base and 1 base respectively, with 11 bases between them.

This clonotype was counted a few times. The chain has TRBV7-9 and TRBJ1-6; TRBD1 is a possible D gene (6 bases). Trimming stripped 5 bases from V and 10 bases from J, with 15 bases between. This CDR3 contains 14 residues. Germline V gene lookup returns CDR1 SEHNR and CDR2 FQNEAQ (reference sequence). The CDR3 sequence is CASSPPGVESPLHF. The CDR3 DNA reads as TGTGCCAGCAGCCCCCCAGGGGTGGAATCACCCCTCCACTTT.

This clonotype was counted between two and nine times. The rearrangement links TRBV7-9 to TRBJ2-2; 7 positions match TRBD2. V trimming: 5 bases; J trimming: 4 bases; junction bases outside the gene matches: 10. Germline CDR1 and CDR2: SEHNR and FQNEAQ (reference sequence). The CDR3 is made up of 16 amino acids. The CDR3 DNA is TGTGCCAGCAGCGACTTGGGTGCGGGGGTCACCGGGGAGCTGTTTTTT. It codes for CASSDLGAGVTGELFF.

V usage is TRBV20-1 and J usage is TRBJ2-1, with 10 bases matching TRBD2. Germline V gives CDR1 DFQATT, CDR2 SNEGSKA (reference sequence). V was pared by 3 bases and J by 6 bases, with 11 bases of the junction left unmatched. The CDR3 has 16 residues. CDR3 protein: CSARRMGLAGANEQFF. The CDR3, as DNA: TGCAGTGCTAGGAGAATGGGGCTAGCGGGAGCCAATGAGCAGTTCTTC.

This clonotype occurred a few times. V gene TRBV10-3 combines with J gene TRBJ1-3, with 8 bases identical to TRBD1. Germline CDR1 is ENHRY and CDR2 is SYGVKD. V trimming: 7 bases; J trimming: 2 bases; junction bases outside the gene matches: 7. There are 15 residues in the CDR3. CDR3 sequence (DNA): TGTGCCATCACCGCGACAGGGGTCGCTGGAAACACCATATATTTT. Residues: CAITATGVAGNTIYF.

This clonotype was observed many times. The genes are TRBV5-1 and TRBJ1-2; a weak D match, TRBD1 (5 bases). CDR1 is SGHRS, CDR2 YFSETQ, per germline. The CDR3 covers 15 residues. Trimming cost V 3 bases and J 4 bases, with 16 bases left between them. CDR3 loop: CASSSDGAAGYGYTF. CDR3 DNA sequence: TGCGCCAGCAGCTCGGACGGGGCAGCGGGCTATGGCTACACCTTC.

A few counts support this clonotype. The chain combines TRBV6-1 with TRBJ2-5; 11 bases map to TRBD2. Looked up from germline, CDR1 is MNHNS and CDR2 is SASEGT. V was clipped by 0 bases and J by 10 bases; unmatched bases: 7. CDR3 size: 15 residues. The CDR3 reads CASSEASMTSGDQYF. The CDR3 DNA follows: TGTGCCAGCAGTGAAGCGTCGATGACTAGCGGGGACCAGTACTTC.

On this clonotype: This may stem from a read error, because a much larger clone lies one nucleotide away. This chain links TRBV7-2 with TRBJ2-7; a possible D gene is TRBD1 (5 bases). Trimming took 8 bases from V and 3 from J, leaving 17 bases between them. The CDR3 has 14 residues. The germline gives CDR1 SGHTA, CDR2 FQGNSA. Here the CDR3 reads CASARAVGVYEQYF. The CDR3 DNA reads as TGTGCCAGCGCACGGGCGGTAGGGGTCTACGAGCAGTACTTC. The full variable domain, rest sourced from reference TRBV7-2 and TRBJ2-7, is GAGVSQSPSNKVTEKGKDVELRCDPISGHTALYWYRQSLGQGLEFLIYFQGNSAPDKSGLPSDRFSAERTGGSVSTLTIQRTQQEDSAVYLCASARAVGVYEQYFGPGTRLTVT.

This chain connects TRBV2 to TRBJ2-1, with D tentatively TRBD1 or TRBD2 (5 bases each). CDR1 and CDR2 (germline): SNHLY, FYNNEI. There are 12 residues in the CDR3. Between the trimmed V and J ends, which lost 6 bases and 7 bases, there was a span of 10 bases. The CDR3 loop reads CASRGRRNEQFF. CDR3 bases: TGTGCCAGCAGGGGACGGAGAAATGAGCAGTTCTTC.

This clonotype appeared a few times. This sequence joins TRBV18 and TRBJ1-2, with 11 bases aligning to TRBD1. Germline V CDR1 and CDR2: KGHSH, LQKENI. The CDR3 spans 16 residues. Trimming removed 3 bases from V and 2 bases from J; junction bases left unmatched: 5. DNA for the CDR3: TGTGCCAGCTCACCGGGGGACAGGGGGTGGAACTATGGCTACACCTTC. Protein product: CASSPGDRGWNYGYTF.